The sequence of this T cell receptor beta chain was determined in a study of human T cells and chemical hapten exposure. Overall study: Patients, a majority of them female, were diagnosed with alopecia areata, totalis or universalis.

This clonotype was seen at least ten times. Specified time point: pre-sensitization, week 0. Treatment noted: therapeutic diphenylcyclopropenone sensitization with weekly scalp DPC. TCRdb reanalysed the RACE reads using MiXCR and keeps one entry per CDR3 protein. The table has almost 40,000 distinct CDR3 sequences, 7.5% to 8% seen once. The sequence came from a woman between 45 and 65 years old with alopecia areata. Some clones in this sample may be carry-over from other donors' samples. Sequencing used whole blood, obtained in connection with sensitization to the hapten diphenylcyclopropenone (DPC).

The CDR3 coding sequence is TGTGCCAGCAGCTCAGGGAACAATCAGCCCCAGCATTTT. Translating gives CASSSGNNQPQHF. The genes are TRBV7-6 and TRBJ1-5; tentative D call: TRBD1 (5 bases). CDR3 size: 13 residues. Germline CDR1 is SGHVS and CDR2 is FNYEAQ. Trimming removed 4 bases from V and 3 bases from J, with 7 bases in between.